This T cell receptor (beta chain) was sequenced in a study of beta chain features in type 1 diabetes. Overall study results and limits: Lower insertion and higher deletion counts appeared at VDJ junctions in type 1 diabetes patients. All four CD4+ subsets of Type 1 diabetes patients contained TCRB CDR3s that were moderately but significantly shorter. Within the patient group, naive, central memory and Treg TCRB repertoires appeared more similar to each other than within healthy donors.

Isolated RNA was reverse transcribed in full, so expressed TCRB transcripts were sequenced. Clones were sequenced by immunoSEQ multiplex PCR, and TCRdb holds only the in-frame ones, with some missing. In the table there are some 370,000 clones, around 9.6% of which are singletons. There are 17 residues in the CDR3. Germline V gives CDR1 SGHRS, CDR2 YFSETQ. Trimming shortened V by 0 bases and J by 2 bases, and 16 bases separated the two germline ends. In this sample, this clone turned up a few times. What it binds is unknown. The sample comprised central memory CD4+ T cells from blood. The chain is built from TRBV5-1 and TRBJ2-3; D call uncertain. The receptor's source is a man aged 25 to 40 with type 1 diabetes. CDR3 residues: CASSLAADGRVTDTQYF. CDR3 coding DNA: TGCGCCAGCAGCTTGGCAGCCGACGGTCGGGTCACAGATACGCAGTATTTT.